These 21 T cell receptor beta chains came from one sample sequenced in a study of shared clonotypes between healthy human individuals. Clones were sequenced by immunoSEQ multiplex PCR, and TCRdb holds only the in-frame ones, with some missing. The data show 2.5 million or so clones, just over 90% seen once. The sample was naive CD4+ T cells sorted from blood. The subset denotes: CD45RA+ positively selected. These receptors originate from a man aged 18 to 30 in good health.

The V gene is TRBV6-5, the J gene TRBJ1-2; tentatively, D is TRBD1 (5 bases). The germline CDR1 and CDR2 sequences are MNHEY and SVGAGI. The CDR3 loop spans 14 amino acids. Trimming took off 5 bases at V and 3 bases at J, with 13 bases between the two ends. The CDR3 loop is CASSRRRDDYGYTF. CDR3 bases: TGTGCCAGCAGTCGCCGCCGGGACGACTATGGCTACACCTTC.

The rearrangement joins TRBV2 to TRBJ1-2; D gene unclear. Trimming took off 3 bases at V and 4 bases at J, with 12 bases between the two ends. Germline V lookup: CDR1 SNHLY, CDR2 FYNNEI. This CDR3 has 14 residues. As DNA, the CDR3 is TGTGCCAGCAGTGATACCGGATCTGGCTATGGCTACACCTTC. Encoded protein: CASSDTGSGYGYTF.

Points on this clone: Distinct nucleotide sequences in the sample also encode this CDR3. The V call is TRBV7-2, the J call TRBJ2-1; no definite D call. The CDR3 spans 12 residues. Between the trimmed V and J ends, which lost 2 bases and 4 bases, there was a span of 3 bases. From germline, CDR1 is SGHTA and CDR2 FQGNSA. The CDR3 DNA reads as TGTGCCAGCAGCTTACGGTACAATGAGCAGTTCTTC. It specifies CASSLRYNEQFF.

This clone was observed a single time. The V call is TRBV27, the J call TRBJ1-1; 9 bases line up with TRBD1. V lost 3 bases, J lost 5 bases, and 10 bases stayed unmatched. The germline CDR1 and CDR2 sequences are MNHEY and SMNVEV (reference sequence). The CDR3 has 16 amino acids. The CDR3 region has the DNA TGTGCCAGCAGTTTGGGACAGGGCCTTGTTGAGACTGAAGCTTTCTTT. Protein product: CASSLGQGLVETEAFF.

V usage is TRBV6-5 and J usage is TRBJ1-6; maybe TRBD1 (5 bases). Germline-derived CDR1 and CDR2 are MNHEY and SVGAGI. Trimming removed 8 bases at V and 7 bases at J, with 9 bases between. This CDR3 contains 12 residues. The CDR3 region is CASQGVNSPLHF. The DNA of the CDR3 is TGTGCCAGCCAGGGTGTGAATTCACCCCTCCACTTT.

This clone has just a few counts. The genes are TRBV5-6 and TRBJ1-3; D not certain. Germline V gene lookup returns CDR1 SGHDT and CDR2 YYEEEE. V was cut by 2 bases and J by 7 bases, with 4 bases left in between. The CDR3 runs to 11 residues. DNA of the CDR3: TGTGCCAGCAGCTTAAAGAACACCATATATTTT. Residues: CASSLKNTIYF.

This clone appeared a few times. The chain has TRBV6-6 and TRBJ2-7; 9 bases line up with TRBD2. The CDR3 is made up of 14 amino acids. Germline V gene lookup returns CDR1 MNHNY and CDR2 SVGAGI (reference sequence). Losses at the gene ends were 3 bases for V and 3 bases for J; bases not matched to a gene: 3. In nucleotides, the CDR3 is TGTGCCAGCAGTTATGCGGGAGGGTTCTACGAGCAGTACTTC. Protein sequence: CASSYAGGFYEQYF.

The CDR3 coding sequence is TGTGCCAGCAGCCCCCTCGGGCAGGGAACGTTATACTACGAGCAGTACTTC. It is translated as CASSPLGQGTLYYEQYF. This chain connects TRBV5-5 to TRBJ2-7; D possibly corresponds to TRBD1 (5 bases). The CDR3 loop spans 17 amino acids. The germline V gene has CDR1 SGHKS and CDR2 YYEKEE (reference sequence). Trimming cost V 4 bases and J 3 bases, with 23 bases left between them.

The chain joins TRBV5-1 to TRBJ2-2; D gene ambiguous. CDR1 and CDR2 from the germline V gene are SGHRS and YFSETQ. Trimming pared 0 bases from V and 7 bases from J, leaving 13 bases between. The CDR3 extends over 15 amino acids. The chain's CDR3 is CASSLGSNMGGELFF. The CDR3 coding sequence is TGCGCCAGCAGCTTGGGGAGTAACATGGGCGGGGAGCTGTTTTTT.

The chain combines TRBV18 with TRBJ2-7; 9 bases are a match to TRBD2. V was pared by 6 bases and J by 2 bases, with 8 bases of the junction left unmatched. Looked up from germline, CDR1 is KGHSH and CDR2 is LQKENI. The CDR3 covers 15 residues. The CDR3 coding sequence is TGTGCCAGCTCCCCCGGCGCGGGAGGGCCCTACGAGCAGTACTTC. Its protein product is CASSPGAGGPYEQYF.

CDR3 protein: CASSPNGVTYEQYF. For the CDR3, the DNA is TGTGCCAGCAGTCCGAATGGGGTTACCTACGAGCAGTACTTC. This chain connects TRBV27 to TRBJ2-7; no clear D. CDR1 MNHEY and CDR2 SMNVEV come from the germline V gene (reference sequence). The ends were cut back, 5 bases at V and 2 bases at J, with 13 bases in the middle. CDR3 length equals 14 residues.

This sequence joins TRBV10-3 and TRBJ2-3; D tentatively reads TRBD1 or TRBD2 (5 bases each). Trimming cost V 6 bases and J 2 bases, with 12 bases left between them. This CDR3 spans 14 amino acids. Germline values: CDR1 ENHRY, CDR2 SYGVKD. CDR3 sequence reads: CAISLGTHTDTQYF. The CDR3 DNA is TGTGCCATCAGCCTCGGGACCCACACAGATACGCAGTATTTT.

As DNA, the CDR3 is TGTGCCAGCAGAACAGGGACCACTGAAGCTTTCTTT. Protein sequence: CASRTGTTEAFF. The genes are TRBV6-5 and TRBJ1-1; a possible D gene is TRBD1 (6 bases). The CDR3 is made up of 12 amino acids. V shed 6 bases and J shed 4 bases, with 9 bases lying between them. Germline V CDR1 and CDR2: MNHEY, SVGAGI.

The genes are TRBV18 and TRBJ2-7; D gene ambiguous. With 5 bases removed from V and 4 bases from J, the gap between germline ends came to 18 bases. This CDR3 has 15 residues. Germline V gene sequence: CDR1 KGHSH, CDR2 LQKENI. DNA of the CDR3: TGTGCCAGCTCAGATACCAGGAGCCCGTCATACGAGCAGTACTTC. This sequence encodes CASSDTRSPSYEQYF.

The rearrangement uses TRBV19 and TRBJ1-6, with 7 bases matching TRBD1. Germline assignment: CDR1 LNHDA and CDR2 SQIVND (reference sequence). The CDR3 length is 15 residues. J lost 5 bases, V lost 5 bases, and 6 bases had no gene match. The CDR3 protein is CASSEGTVNNSPLHF. The CDR3 DNA is TGTGCCAGTAGTGAAGGGACAGTTAATAATTCACCCCTCCACTTT.

In the case of this clone: This CDR3 is also generated by other DNA sequences in the sample. The V call is TRBV30, the J call TRBJ2-1, with 7 nucleotides matching TRBD2. CDR1 and CDR2 (germline): GTSNPN, SVGIG (reference sequence). The V segment lost 3 bases and the J segment 4 bases; nucleotides outside the gene matches: 3. There are 13 residues in the CDR3. DNA for the CDR3: TGTGCCTGGAGCCGGGGGGTATACAATGAGCAGTTCTTC. This gives the protein CAWSRGVYNEQFF.

This chain joins TRBV5-1 and TRBJ1-6, with TRBD1 matching 8 bases. V shed 5 bases, J shed 6 bases, and the junction held 7 bases outside the gene matches. The CDR3 is 15 residues long. In germline, CDR1 is SGHRS, CDR2 YFSETQ. The CDR3 DNA follows: TGCGCCAGCAGAACCTCGACAGGGGCTAATTCACCCCTCCACTTT. Amino acid sequence: CASRTSTGANSPLHF.

The V gene is TRBV6-1, the J gene TRBJ2-5, with D perhaps matching TRBD1 (6 bases). The CDR3 runs 14 residues. Germline CDR1 MNHNS, CDR2 SASEGT. V lost 2 bases, J lost 7 bases, and 14 bases lay in between. The CDR3 nucleotides read TGTGCCAGCAGTGAAATATGGGGGCGTGTGACCCAGTACTTC. Translating gives CASSEIWGRVTQYF.

On this clone: The sample carries other DNA sequences with the same CDR3. This chain links TRBV30 with TRBJ1-1, with D unresolved. Germline lookup yields CDR1 GTSNPN and CDR2 SVGIG (reference sequence). The V and J ends lost 0 bases and 1 base respectively, with 6 bases between them. CDR3 size: 13 residues. The CDR3, as DNA: TGTGCCTGGAGTGTTCTGGAGAACACTGAAGCTTTCTTT. Its translation is CAWSVLENTEAFF.

J is TRBJ2-2 and V is TRBV5-4; TRBD2 matches at 8 bases. CDR3 length: 14 residues. J gave up 5 bases and V 6 bases, and 6 bases lay outside the gene matches. The germline gives CDR1 SGHNT, CDR2 YYREEE (reference sequence). The CDR3 DNA reads TGTGCCAGCACCCCGGGGGGGTGGACCGGGGAGCTGTTTTTT. Protein: CASTPGGWTGELFF.

This sequence joins TRBV18 and TRBJ1-2; 8 positions match TRBD1. CDR1 KGHSH and CDR2 LQKENI come from the germline V gene. V lost 3 bases, J lost 7 bases, and 16 bases stayed unmatched. This CDR3 contains 17 residues. CDR3 sequence reads: CASSPNVGTGLKAGYTF. The CDR3 nucleotides are TGTGCCAGCTCACCCAACGTGGGGACAGGCTTAAAGGCTGGCTACACCTTC.